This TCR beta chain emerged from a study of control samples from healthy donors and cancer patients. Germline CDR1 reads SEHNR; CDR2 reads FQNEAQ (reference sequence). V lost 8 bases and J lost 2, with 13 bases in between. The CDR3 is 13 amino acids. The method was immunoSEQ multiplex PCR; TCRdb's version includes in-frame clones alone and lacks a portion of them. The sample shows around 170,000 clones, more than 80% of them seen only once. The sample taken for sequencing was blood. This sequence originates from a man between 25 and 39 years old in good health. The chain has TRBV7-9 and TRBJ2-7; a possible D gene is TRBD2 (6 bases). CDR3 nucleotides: TGTGCCAGCGCCGGGACTGTGACCTACGAGCAGTACTTC. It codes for CASAGTVTYEQYF.